Below are 25 T cell receptor beta chains sequenced from a single sample in a study of shared clonotypes between healthy human individuals. This table comes from immunoSEQ multiplex PCR, and its TCRdb copy is limited to in-frame clones, with some not included. The sample includes 450,000 or so clones, around 77% of them seen just once. Sequencing was performed on PBMCs. The receptors shown here come from a woman between 40 and 55 years old in good health. Some clones in this sample may be carry-over from other donors' samples.

In its sample, this clone was seen a few times. Other DNA sequences of this sample code for an identical CDR3. CDR3 protein: CASSESSYEQYF. CDR3 DNA sequence: TGCGCCAGCAGTGAGTCGAGCTACGAGCAGTACTTC. V gene TRBV10-2 combines with J gene TRBJ2-7; D gene ambiguous. Between the trimmed V and J ends, which lost 0 bases and 3 bases, there was a span of 3 bases. Germline assignment: CDR1 WSHSY and CDR2 SAAADI. The CDR3 contains 12 residues.

J is TRBJ2-6 and V is TRBV10-1; D ambiguous. Germline assignment: CDR1 WNHNN and CDR2 SYGVQD (reference sequence). The germline V and J ends were trimmed by 6 bases and 0 bases, with 3 bases remaining between them. The CDR3 is made up of 13 amino acids. Here the CDR3 reads CASSDSGANVLTF. The CDR3 nucleotides are TGCGCCAGCAGCGACTCTGGGGCCAACGTCCTGACTTTC.

In regard to this clone: This may stem from a read error, because a much larger clone lies one nucleotide away. The chain links TRBV5-1 to TRBJ1-2; TRBD1 matches 7 bases. The CDR3 consists of 14 residues. Germline V gives CDR1 SGHRS, CDR2 YFSETQ. CDR3 DNA: TGCGCCAACAGCTTAGGGGACAGAGACTATGGCTACACCTTC. It is translated as CANSLGDRDYGYTF.

Concerning this clone: One base separates it from a far larger clone, so it is likely a read error. The same CDR3 can be traced to other DNA sequences in this sample. The chain uses TRBV30 and TRBJ2-7; weak D call: TRBD1 (6 bases). Deletions cut 2 bases from V and 5 bases from J, with 16 bases between. This CDR3 is built from 14 residues. Germline V gene data show CDR1 as GTSNPN and CDR2 as SVGIG (reference sequence). The CDR3 reads CAWSPGVGANEQYF. The DNA of the CDR3 is TGTGCCTGGAGTCCAGGGGTGGGGGCGAACGAGCAGTACTTC.

This clone is medium-sized (0.01 to 0.1%) in the sample. Other DNA sequences in the same sample also yield this CDR3. This chain uses TRBV19 with TRBJ2-6; 9 bases map to TRBD2. CDR3 length: 16 amino acids. J was trimmed by 1 base and V by 4 bases; bases with no gene match: 2. CDR1 is LNHDA, CDR2 SQIVND, per germline (reference sequence). CDR3 nucleotide sequence: TGTGCCAGTAGTAGTAGCGGGGGTTCTGGGGCCAACGTCCTGACTTTC. Residues: CASSSSGGSGANVLTF.

This clone appeared a single time. This CDR3 is also generated by other DNA sequences in the sample. The chain has TRBV27 and TRBJ1-2; 8 bases are a match to TRBD1. Germline V CDR1 and CDR2: MNHEY, SMNVEV (reference sequence). The CDR3 contains 14 residues. After removal of 6 bases from V and 4 bases from J, the junction contained 7 bases not matched to a gene. The CDR3 loop is CASSSDRVGYGYTF. CDR3 coding DNA: TGTGCCAGCAGCTCGGACAGGGTCGGCTATGGCTACACCTTC.

This rearrangement joins TRBV28 to TRBJ1-2; D is unclear. Trimming took off 7 bases at V and 2 bases at J, with 11 bases between the two ends. The CDR3 length is 13 residues. Germline loops: CDR1 MDHEN, CDR2 SYDVKM. DNA of the CDR3: TGTGCCAGCACCGTCTTTTCGAACTATGGCTACACCTTC. Protein sequence: CASTVFSNYGYTF.

Regarding this clone: A much larger clone lies a single base off, so this may be a read error. This chain joins TRBV11-2 and TRBJ2-1; D gene uncertain. This CDR3 is built from 12 residues. Germline V gives CDR1 SGHAT, CDR2 FQNNGV. Trimming cost V 3 bases and J 10 bases, with 10 bases left between them. CDR3 sequence: CASSFGVGEQFF. The CDR3 DNA follows: TGTGCCAGCAGCTTTGGGGTGGGGGAGCAGTTCTTC.

Details on this clone: Only one base separates this from a far larger clonotype, so it likely reflects a read error. Here the CDR3 reads CTIRDPYNEKLFF. The CDR3 DNA reads as TGTACCATCAGGGACCCTTACAATGAAAAACTGTTTTTT. The chain carries TRBV10-3 and TRBJ1-4; D possibly corresponds to TRBD1 (5 bases). The CDR3 runs 13 residues. Per the germline V gene, CDR1 is ENHRY and CDR2 is SYGVKD.

About this clone: This likely came from a read error, as a far larger clone is one base away. No conserved phenylalanine or tryptophan is present at the end of the CDR3, so a read error is the likely explanation. This sequence joins TRBV7-6 and TRBJ1-5; a possible D gene is TRBD1 (6 bases). The CDR3 totals 17 residues. The V end was cut by 5 bases, the J end by 7 bases, with 24 bases between. Germline CDR1 SGHVS, CDR2 FNYEAQ. CDR3 protein: CASSTTPRGPAAQPQHL. CDR3 nucleotide sequence: TGTGCCAGCAGCACTACGCCCAGGGGCCCAGCGGCCCAGCCCCAGCATCTT.

V usage is TRBV30 and J usage is TRBJ1-1; the D is unclear. CDR3 length: 11 residues. Per the germline V gene, CDR1 is GTSNPN and CDR2 is SVGIG (reference sequence). This CDR3 reads CAYTPTLEAFF. In DNA form, the CDR3 reads TGTGCTTACACCCCAACTCTTGAAGCTTTCTTT.

This clone was recorded only once. J is TRBJ2-7 and V is TRBV16; a weak D match, TRBD1 (5 bases). CDR3 length: 12 amino acids. V was cut by 2 bases and J by 3 bases, with 5 bases left in between. Germline CDR1 reads KGHSY; CDR2 reads FQNENV. The CDR3 coding sequence is TGTGCCAGCAGCCAAAGGGGCTACGAGCAGTACTTC. Translated, it gives CASSQRGYEQYF.

As regards this clone: In the same sample, other DNA sequences code for this CDR3. The rearrangement links TRBV10-3 to TRBJ1-2, with D hard to call. Germline V gene lookup returns CDR1 ENHRY and CDR2 SYGVKD. Trimming took 3 bases from V and 2 from J, leaving 10 bases between them. This CDR3 spans 14 amino acids. Written as DNA, the CDR3 is TGTGCCATCAGTGAATCTCCAGAAAACTATGGCTACACCTTC. Translating it yields CAISESPENYGYTF.

V and J are TRBV7-8 and TRBJ2-3; 9 nucleotides agree with TRBD2. V lost 1 base and J lost 5; bases outside the gene matches: 7. Germline V gene sequence: CDR1 SGHVS, CDR2 FQNEAQ. The length of the CDR3 is 16 residues. The CDR3 sequence: CASSLEFGREGDTQYF. As DNA, the CDR3 is TGTGCCAGCAGCTTAGAATTCGGGCGGGAGGGAGATACGCAGTATTTT.

A word on this clone: The junction differs from germline at one of its ends, possibly a read error. This specimen includes other DNA sequences encoding the same CDR3. The chain couples TRBV5-1 to TRBJ2-3; TRBD2 agrees at 12 bases. There are 17 residues in the CDR3. CDR1 SGHRS and CDR2 YFSETQ come from the germline V gene. CDR3 sequence: CASTLRASGRVTDTQYF. DNA of the CDR3: TGCGCTAGCACCCTAAGGGCTAGCGGGAGGGTTACGGATACGCAGTATTTT.

The V call is TRBV5-4, the J call TRBJ1-5; 8 positions agree with TRBD1. Germline V gene data show CDR1 as SGHNT and CDR2 as YYREEE (reference sequence). CDR3 length: 16 amino acids. J gave up 9 bases and V 1 base, and 12 bases lay outside the gene matches. The CDR3, as DNA: TGTGCCAGCAGCTTGTTTTCTACCGGGACAGGAGGGCCCCAGCATTTT. It translates to CASSLFSTGTGGPQHF. Variable domain in full (rest from reference TRBV5-4 and TRBJ1-5): ETGVTQSPTHLIKTRGQQVTLRCSSQSGHNTVSWYQQALGQGPQFIFQYYREEENGRGNFPPRFSGLQFPNYSSELNVNALELDDSALYLCASSLFSTGTGGPQHFGDGTRLSIL.

The chain couples TRBV4-1 to TRBJ1-2; D call uncertain. Trimming removed 4 bases from V and 1 base from J, with 10 bases in between. CDR1 is MGHRA and CDR2 is YSYEKL in the germline V gene. The CDR3 is 14 amino acids. As DNA, the CDR3 is TGCGCCAGCAGCCGAGAAGGCCTTAACTATGGCTACACCTTC. Translating it yields CASSREGLNYGYTF.

Remarks on this clone: This clone may be a read error of a much larger clone one base away. The CDR3 does not close with the conserved phenylalanine or tryptophan, likely indicating a read error. The chain links TRBV2 to TRBJ2-2; D may be TRBD2 (6 bases). V gave up 0 bases and J gave up 7 bases, with 12 bases separating them. The CDR3 covers 15 residues. From germline, CDR1 is SNHLY and CDR2 FYNNEI. CDR3 nucleotides: TGTGCCAGCAGTGAAGCGCGGCTAGCGTACGGGGAGCTGTTTTAT. Encoded protein: CASSEARLAYGELFY.

Remarks on this clone: A far larger clone is a single base away, which makes a read error likely. The same CDR3 also results from other DNA sequences found in this sample. The rearrangement uses TRBV18 and TRBJ2-7; 9 bases match TRBD1. The CDR3 is made up of 13 amino acids. Germline V lookup: CDR1 KGHSH, CDR2 LQKENI. For the CDR3, the DNA is TGCGCCAGCTCACAGGGGGCTTCCTACGAGCAGTACTTC. It codes for CASSQGASYEQYF.

This clone was recorded only once. The J gene is TRBJ1-2, the V gene TRBV27; 8 nucleotides line up with TRBD1. CDR3 length: 14 amino acids. Germline V gene data show CDR1 as MNHEY and CDR2 as SMNVEV (reference sequence). V trimming: 3 bases; J trimming: 7 bases; junction bases outside the gene matches: 7. Here the CDR3 DNA reads TGTGCCAGCAGTTTGAACGACAGGGGTCGTGGCTACACCTTC. This encodes CASSLNDRGRGYTF.

In this sample, this clone turned up a few times. The V call is TRBV28, the J call TRBJ2-7, with 9 bases aligning to TRBD1. V lost 2 bases, J lost 12 bases, and 8 bases stayed unmatched. CDR3 length equals 13 residues. Germline V CDR1 and CDR2: MDHEN, SYDVKM. The CDR3 DNA sequence: TGTGCCAGCAGTTTAGGGACAGGGAGGCAACGGTACTTC. This gives the protein CASSLGTGRQRYF.

In this sample, this clone turned up a few times. This chain connects TRBV7-2 to TRBJ2-5, with TRBD2 matching 10 bases. V dropped 2 bases and J dropped 5; count of bases not matched to a gene: 8. This CDR3 has 16 residues. Looked up from germline, CDR1 is SGHTA and CDR2 is FQGNSA. This CDR3 reads CASSLPSGSLVETQYF. CDR3 nucleotide sequence: TGTGCCAGCAGCTTACCTAGCGGGAGCTTAGTGGAGACCCAGTACTTC.

The J gene is TRBJ1-1, the V gene TRBV29-1; D might be TRBD1 (5 bases). The germline CDR1 and CDR2 sequences are SQVTM and ANQGSEA. CDR3 length: 12 amino acids. V lost 6 bases to trimming and J lost 5 bases, with 13 bases between them. The CDR3 sequence is CSVKTAGTEAFF. Written as DNA, the CDR3 is TGCAGCGTCAAAACGGCAGGGACTGAAGCTTTCTTT.

This chain uses TRBV13 with TRBJ2-7; no firm D call. V was shortened by 2 bases and J by 3 bases, with 8 bases between the two germline ends. From germline, CDR1 is PRHDT and CDR2 FYEKMQ (reference sequence). This CDR3 has 13 residues. This CDR3 reads CASSLSASYEQYF. For the CDR3, the DNA is TGTGCCAGCAGCTTATCCGCCAGCTACGAGCAGTACTTC.

V usage is TRBV28 and J usage is TRBJ1-2; weak D call: TRBD1 (6 bases). Deletions cut 1 base from V and 3 bases from J, with 21 bases between. CDR3 length: 18 residues. Germline V gives CDR1 MDHEN, CDR2 SYDVKM. The CDR3 region is CASSLSPGGAMPYYGYTF. In nucleotides, the CDR3 is TGTGCCAGCAGTTTATCCCCTGGGGGGGCCATGCCCTACTATGGCTACACCTTC.